This entry lists 8 T cell receptor beta chains sequenced from one sample in a study of T cell responses to AZD1222 COVID-19 vaccine. Sequenced by immunoSEQ multiplex PCR; TCRdb stores in-frame clones only, minus some. The table has about 150,000 clones, around 92% seen once. This sample comprised peripheral blood, obtained 28 days after the second AZD1222 dose. All receptors come from an adult who received the AZD1222 COVID-19 vaccine.

This clone was seen just once. The chain carries TRBV3-1 (or the pseudogene TRBV3-2) and TRBJ2-1, with 11 bases that match TRBD2. The CDR3 contains 19 residues. CDR1 is LGHDT and CDR2 is YNNKEL in the germline V gene (reference sequence). V lost 6 bases and J lost 0; bases outside the gene matches: 13. Written as DNA, the CDR3 is TGTGCCAGCAGTCGGGCTAGCGGGAGGCACCAATCCTCCTACAATGAGCAGTTCTTC. This translates into CASSRASGRHQSSYNEQFF.

The chain is built from TRBV29-1 and TRBJ2-5; D tentatively reads TRBD1 or TRBD2 (5 bases each). Germline V gene data show CDR1 as SQVTM and CDR2 as ANQGSEA. Trimming stripped 7 bases from V and 5 bases from J, with 14 bases between. There are 12 residues in the CDR3. For the CDR3, the DNA is TGCAGCGGGGACGAGGGTGGGGAGACCCAGTACTTC. Translation: CSGDEGGETQYF. Variable domain in full (rest from reference TRBV29-1 and TRBJ2-5): SAVISQKPSRDICQRGTSLTIQCQVDSQVTMMFWYRQQPGQSLTLIATANQGSEATYESGFVIDKFPISRPNLTFSTLTVSNMSPEDSSIYLCSGDEGGETQYFGPGTRLLVL.

The rearrangement uses TRBV7-9 and TRBJ1-1; D is perhaps TRBD1 (6 bases). CDR1 SEHNR and CDR2 FQNEAQ come from the germline V gene (reference sequence). The CDR3 is 14 residues long. Deletions cut 1 base from V and 5 bases from J, with 11 bases between. The CDR3, as DNA: TGTGCCAGCAGCTTAGGTAGGGGGAGGACTGAAGCTTTCTTT. Translating it yields CASSLGRGRTEAFF.

The chain recombines TRBV30 with TRBJ2-2; 12 nucleotides line up with TRBD2. J was trimmed by 4 bases and V by 8 bases; bases with no gene match: 8. This CDR3 region has 15 residues. Germline lookup yields CDR1 GTSNPN and CDR2 SVGIG (reference sequence). The CDR3 loop reads CAETSGRLGTGELFF. CDR3 coding DNA: TGTGCCGAGACTAGCGGGAGACTTGGCACCGGGGAGCTGTTTTTT.

V gene TRBV5-4 combines with J gene TRBJ2-1; 8 nucleotides match TRBD2. Germline lookup yields CDR1 SGHNT and CDR2 YYREEE (reference sequence). With V trimmed by 1 base and J by 2 bases, 2 bases remained unmatched. The CDR3 totals 15 residues. The CDR3 spells CASSLTSGTYNEQFF. In DNA form, the CDR3 reads TGTGCCAGCAGCTTGACTAGCGGAACCTACAATGAGCAGTTCTTC.

The V and J genes are TRBV28 and TRBJ2-7; 11 bases map to TRBD2. The V segment lost 4 bases and the J segment 3 bases; nucleotides outside the gene matches: 5. This CDR3 region has 15 residues. CDR1 is MDHEN and CDR2 is SYDVKM in the germline V gene. CDR3 amino acids: CASSSGTSGRYEQYF. The CDR3 DNA sequence: TGTGCCAGCAGTTCCGGGACTAGCGGTCGCTACGAGCAGTACTTC.

The gene calls are TRBV10-2 and TRBJ1-3; TRBD1 is a possible D gene (5 bases). The CDR3 covers 17 residues. The ends were cut back, 10 bases at V and 0 bases at J, with 22 bases in the middle. Germline loops: CDR1 WSHSY, CDR2 SAAADI. Written as DNA, the CDR3 is TGCGCCACCACTGAGGGGACGGATTCTGACTCTGGAAACACCATATATTTT. Its protein product is CATTEGTDSDSGNTIYF.

V usage is TRBV5-4 and J usage is TRBJ2-7; D is unclear. Germline V lookup: CDR1 SGHNT, CDR2 YYREEE (reference sequence). This CDR3 contains 14 residues. V was trimmed by 0 bases and J by 0 bases, leaving 7 bases between them. In DNA, the CDR3 is TGTGCCAGCAGCTTGGAGGGTAGCTCCTACGAGCAGTACTTC. This codes for CASSLEGSSYEQYF.